The T cell receptor beta chain under discussion was sequenced for a study of blood T cell repertoires in COVID-19. Turning to the study itself: The United States, Italy and Spain were the sources of the acute and convalescent COVID-19 samples. T cells, B-cell-depleted T cells, or PBMCs provided the cDNA or gDNA that served as material.

Per the authors' pipeline: Reference gene primer amplification gave nucleated cell count estimates. Assay: immunoSEQ multiplex PCR; the TCRdb copy retains only in-frame clones and omits some. D and trimming were read from the DNA, whereas the V and J calls and clone size are those reported in that table. This table has roughly 260,000 clones, 91% appearing once. Cohort assignment relied on participant-reported clinical history. V was clipped by 4 bases and J by 5 bases; unmatched bases: 1. CDR1 SNHLY and CDR2 FYNNEI come from the germline V gene. This CDR3 is 14 amino acids long. The chain uses TRBV2 and TRBJ1-6; 8 bases line up with TRBD1. Material for sequencing was PBMCs or T cells enriched from blood (not recorded which). This receptor was obtained from a human donor in a cohort exposed to, infected with or recovered from COVID-19 (not recorded which). The donor label of this sample is uncertain. The CDR3 sequence: CASSGQGNNSPLHF. Written as DNA, the CDR3 is TGTGCCAGCAGTGGACAGGGGAATAATTCACCCCTCCACTTT.